This entry describes one T cell receptor (beta chain). The clone's antigen remains unknown. At one end, the junction sequence differs from germline, possibly due to a read error. This sample was included in a study of blood T cells in healthy people across ages (dated by TCRdb to between 2015 and 2017). For context, the study as a whole: In model experiments, template switching captured roughly one uniquely barcoded TCR beta cDNA molecule for every two T cells. Using deep sequencing normalized with unique cDNA molecular identifiers, the study measured how TCR beta repertoire diversity changes with age. The donors were divided into four age groups: young (average around 15 years), middle-aged (around 37), aged (about 62) and long-lived (82). To avoid experimental bias, donors of different ages were spread randomly across the sequencing lanes. Using the same blood draw, the study looked at two additional independent replicas of 1 million unique cDNA reads for two donors, one aged 18 to 30 and the other aged 80 or older.

The library came from 5' RACE. TCRdb lists the instrument as Illumina HiSeq 2500. A second 7 to 11 cycle PCR used a sample-barcoded 5' primer and a J-beta primer mix. A unique molecular identifier was introduced onto each TCR beta cDNA molecule by a template-switch 5' adaptor carrying 12 random nucleotides. At least 3 million CDR3-containing paired-end reads were obtained from each sample. First-strand cDNA was synthesized from all RNA with the Mint cDNA synthesis kit, primed by a TRBC-specific oligonucleotide. After uracil-DNA glycosylase treatment, a first 18-cycle PCR used universal primers M1SS and BC2_uni_R on all cDNA. From the authors' description of their analysis: For normalization, 1 million high-quality reads, each with a distinct molecular identifier, were randomly selected from each sample. Instead of being binned into consensus sequences, reads with shared molecular identifiers were discarded. CDR3 identification, clonotype clustering and error correction used MiTCR with a Q25 quality threshold and the strictest error-elimination algorithm. A nonparametric unseen species model using Euler transformation provided a lower-bound estimate of total TCR beta diversity. TCRdb cleaned the public reads at Q25 with fastp, built clones with MiXCR and kept in-frame beta chains. A single entry per CDR3 protein holds the most common genes and DNA from its merged rows. The V and J calls follow TCRdb's processing rather than the paper's. Present in this sample are under 1 million distinct CDR3 sequences, around 42% of which were seen just once. About a fifth of the sample goes to the ten largest clones.

The donors were roughly 40 Caucasian individuals from Russia, aged roughly 6 to 100 years, who were systemically healthy. Each donor gave around 9 milliliters of peripheral blood, collected into EDTA-treated Vacutainer tubes. PBMCs were isolated by Ficoll-Paque density-gradient centrifugation, with at least 6 million obtained per sample. Total RNA, at least 5 micrograms per sample, was extracted from PBMCs with Trizol reagent. The percentages of naive CD45RAhigh/CD27high T cells were determined by flow cytometry on a PBMC aliquot from every donor. Beyond this particular receptor, the publication reports: Estimates of total diversity based on one million sequenced T cells were considered lower bounds and underestimates. Because donor CMV infection status was unknown, age-related changes in expanded clonotypes were potentially confounded. Observed TCR beta diversity per million T cells fell roughly linearly with age, and a significant reduction was already apparent by age around 40. A strong correlation was found between observed TCR beta diversity and the percentage of naive T cells measured by flow cytometry. Because profiling used bulk unsorted PBMCs, naive and antigen-experienced compartments could not be compared conclusively. Compared with the aged group, the long-lived group had more naive CD4+ T cells, fewer expanded clones and increased TCR diversity, suggesting age selection.

Specimen: blood. The receptor was isolated from a man in his fifties or sixties in good health.

The CDR3 region: CASSLSRGGTDTEYF. The bases are TGTGCCAGCAGTTTGTCTAGAGGGGGCACAGATACGGAGTATTTT. Recombination linked TRBV12-3 or TRBV12-4 to TRBJ2-3; a stretch of 7 junction bases matches TRBD1. The CDR3, from cysteine to phenylalanine, totals 15 residues. Kept here is only the CDR3 DNA, which spans 45 bases and is read in frame from base 1.